One and the same sample provided the 18 T cell receptor beta chains below, sequenced in a study of human T cells and chemical hapten exposure. Specified time point: pre-sensitization, week 0. The sample's treatment: therapeutic diphenylcyclopropenone sensitization with weekly scalp DPC. A single record per CDR3 protein comes from TCRdb applying MiXCR to the RACE reads. This table holds under 300,000 distinct CDR3 sequences, 7.5% to 9% found once. Sequencing was performed on whole blood, taken in connection with sensitization to the hapten diphenylcyclopropenone (DPC). These receptors came from a woman aged 40 to 49 with alopecia areata. Some clones in this sample may be carry-over from other donors' samples.

This clonotype showed up just a few times. The chain's CDR3 is CASSPKLLAPQRDTQYF. The DNA of the CDR3 is TGTGCCAGCAGTCCAAAGCTACTAGCCCCCCAGAGGGATACGCAGTATTTT. The rearrangement joins TRBV27 to TRBJ2-3; possibly TRBD2 for D (6 bases). CDR1 MNHEY and CDR2 SMNVEV come from the germline V gene (reference sequence). This CDR3 is 17 amino acids long. Trimming removed 5 bases at V and 6 bases at J, with 24 bases between.

This clonotype has only a few counts. The rearrangement links TRBV29-1 to TRBJ2-1, with D perhaps being TRBD1 or TRBD2 (5 bases each). The CDR3 is 14 residues long. Between the trimmed V and J ends, which lost 7 bases and 6 bases, there was a span of 19 bases. CDR1 is SQVTM and CDR2 is ANQGSEA in the germline V gene. The CDR3 region has the DNA TGCAGCGGGGGGAGAGCAGAAGGGATCAATGAGCAGTTCTTC. Amino acid sequence: CSGGRAEGINEQFF.

The chain couples TRBV7-9 to TRBJ2-2; D uncertain. V was shortened by 2 bases and J by 9 bases, with 4 bases between the two germline ends. The CDR3 covers 11 residues. From germline, CDR1 is SEHNR and CDR2 FQNEAQ (reference sequence). The CDR3 DNA follows: TGTGCCAGCAGCTTATCCCGGGAGCTGTTTTTT. It specifies CASSLSRELFF. Supplemented by reference TRBV7-9 and TRBJ2-2, the full variable domain reads DTGVSQNPRHKITKRGQNVTFRCDPISEHNRLYWYRQTLGQGPEFLTYFQNEAQLEKSRLLSDRFSAERPKGSFSTLEIQRTEQGDSAMYLCASSLSRELFFGEGSRLTVL.

This clonotype was detected only a few times. The rearrangement joins TRBV5-4 to TRBJ2-1; D not certain. Deletions cut 0 bases from V and 11 bases from J, with 9 bases between. The CDR3 covers 12 residues. Germline V CDR1 and CDR2: SGHNT, YYREEE (reference sequence). CDR3 protein: CASSLDSSKQFF. The CDR3 nucleotides read TGTGCCAGCAGCTTGGATTCGAGCAAGCAGTTCTTC.

There are a few counts of this clonotype. The chain links TRBV27 to TRBJ1-6; weak D call: TRBD1 (5 bases). The V gene's germline CDR1 is MNHEY and CDR2 SMNVEV (reference sequence). V was cut by 5 bases and J by 6 bases, with 17 bases left in between. The CDR3 consists of 16 residues. CDR3 amino acids: CASSPHQGALNSPLHF. In DNA, the CDR3 is TGTGCCAGCAGTCCCCACCAGGGCGCCCTTAATTCACCCCTCCACTTT.

The chain carries TRBV29-1 and TRBJ1-1, with 9 bases that match TRBD1. The CDR3 contains 13 residues. Germline CDR1 is SQVTM and CDR2 is ANQGSEA. V was clipped by 6 bases and J by 4 bases; unmatched bases: 6. The CDR3 bases are TGCAGCGTCATGAAACAGGGGGCCACTGAAGCTTTCTTT. Protein: CSVMKQGATEAFF.

V gene TRBV15 combines with J gene TRBJ2-3; possibly TRBD2 for D (6 bases). Germline assignment: CDR1 LNHNV and CDR2 YYDKDF (reference sequence). Trimming shortened V by 1 base and J by 5 bases, and 13 bases separated the two germline ends. The CDR3 covers 15 residues. Written as DNA, the CDR3 is TGTGCCACCAGCAGAGGGGACTTCCTGGGAGATACGCAGTATTTT. Protein: CATSRGDFLGDTQYF. Full variable domain (outside the CDR3, taken from reference TRBV15 and TRBJ2-3): DAMVIQNPRYQVTQFGKPVTLSCSQTLNHNVMYWYQQKSSQAPKLLFHYYDKDFNNEADTPDNFQSRRPNTSFCFLDIRSPGLGDTAMYLCATSRGDFLGDTQYFGPGTRLTVL.

In its sample, this clonotype was seen many times. The chain joins TRBV12-3 or TRBV12-4 to TRBJ2-7; 11 positions agree with TRBD2. This CDR3 contains 15 residues. With 4 bases clipped from V and 6 bases from J, the junction kept 8 bases outside the gene matches. CDR3 sequence (DNA): TGTGCCAGCAGTTCCCTGACTAGCGGGAAGCGCGAGCAGTACTTC. Translated, it gives CASSSLTSGKREQYF.

The V gene is TRBV6-1, the J gene TRBJ2-4; D is unresolved. Trimming left V 4 bases short and J 7 bases short, with 11 bases between. The CDR3 extends over 13 amino acids. Per the germline V gene, CDR1 is MNHNS and CDR2 is SASEGT. CDR3 in amino acids: CASSGTLRNIQYF. The CDR3 DNA reads as TGTGCCAGCAGTGGGACCCTGCGGAACATTCAGTACTTC.

This clonotype was counted between two and nine times. The chain recombines TRBV25-1 with TRBJ2-3; unclear D gene. The CDR3 is made up of 10 amino acids. The V and J ends lost 7 bases and 2 bases respectively, with 1 base between them. Germline loops: CDR1 MGHDK, CDR2 SYGVNS. The CDR3 nucleotides read TGTGCCAGCATCACAGATACGCAGTATTTT. Translation: CASITDTQYF.

This clonotype was recorded only once. The chain joins TRBV29-1 to TRBJ1-1; weak D call: TRBD1 (6 bases). This CDR3 region has 13 residues. Germline V CDR1 and CDR2: SQVTM, ANQGSEA. V was shortened by 6 bases and J by 1 base, with 12 bases between the two germline ends. CDR3 nucleotide sequence: TGCAGCGTAAACAGGGTATGGAACACTGAAGCTTTCTTT. Protein product: CSVNRVWNTEAFF.

This clonotype was detected only a few times. This sequence joins TRBV6-7 and TRBJ2-5; D is unclear. TRBV6-7 falls under the ORF class, with uncertain function. There are 11 residues in the CDR3. Trimming removed 11 bases at V and 5 bases at J, with 12 bases between. The CDR3 bases are TGTGCCGCCCCTGCCGAGGAGACCCAGTACTTC. It specifies CAAPAEETQYF.

This clonotype was observed many times. The chain is built from TRBV29-1 and TRBJ2-5; D possibly corresponds to TRBD1 (5 bases). Germline lookup yields CDR1 SQVTM and CDR2 ANQGSEA. V lost 4 bases, J lost 2 bases, and 11 bases lay in between. The CDR3 sequence is 13 residues long. This chain's CDR3 is CSVGRQTQETQYF. For the CDR3, the DNA is TGCAGCGTTGGGCGACAGACACAAGAGACCCAGTACTTC.

The chain has TRBV12-3 or TRBV12-4 and TRBJ1-6; possible D gene TRBD1, 5 bases. With 5 bases removed from V and 11 bases from J, the gap between germline ends came to 16 bases. This CDR3 spans 14 amino acids. In nucleotides, the CDR3 is TGTGCCAGCAGTACCGGGACGGCCAGTCCACCCCTCCACTTT. This gives the protein CASSTGTASPPLHF.

This clonotype was seen at least ten times. The junction departs from germline at one end; a sequencing error may be responsible. J is TRBJ2-1 and V is TRBV20-1; TRBD1 agrees at 11 bases. The CDR3 covers 15 residues. Germline V gives CDR1 DFQATT, CDR2 SNEGSKA (reference sequence). The DNA for the CDR3 is TGCAGTGGTAGAATTCCGGGACAGGGGGTCGGTGAGCAGTTCTTC. This gives the protein CSGRIPGQGVGEQFF.

There are many counts of this clonotype. The chain couples TRBV7-8 to TRBJ2-1; possibly TRBD2 for D (7 bases). Germline-derived CDR1 and CDR2 are SGHVS and FQNEAQ. CDR3 length equals 13 residues. V was cut by 4 bases and J by 9 bases, with 13 bases left in between. CDR3 loop: CASSSGLGGEQFF. The CDR3, as DNA: TGTGCCAGCAGCTCAGGACTAGGGGGTGAGCAGTTCTTC.

This chain connects TRBV7-8 to TRBJ1-4; 8 bases align to TRBD1. Germline V CDR1 and CDR2: SGHVS, FQNEAQ. The CDR3 runs to 15 residues. V was clipped by 5 bases and J by 6 bases; unmatched bases: 8. Here the CDR3 reads CASSLQGALDEKLFF. The CDR3 coding sequence is TGTGCCAGCAGCCTGCAGGGGGCATTGGATGAAAAACTGTTTTTT.

This clonotype was seen more than once but under ten times. The chain recombines TRBV4-1 with TRBJ2-7; 10 bases line up with TRBD1. Germline V lookup: CDR1 MGHRA, CDR2 YSYEKL. The CDR3 length is 15 residues. The V segment lost 4 bases and the J segment 6 bases; nucleotides outside the gene matches: 9. The CDR3 loop reads CASSRQRQGASEQYF. The CDR3 bases are TGCGCCAGCAGCCGTCAAAGACAGGGGGCGTCCGAGCAGTACTTC.